What follows is one T cell receptor (beta chain) and its context. It may be a read error: a sequence one base away is much more abundant. Genomic DNA provided the template from which TCR beta VDJ and CDR3 profiles were obtained. Each CDR3 protein gets one entry after TCRdb re-called the reads with MiXCR. The sample gives a few hundred thousand distinct CDR3 sequences, about half of which show up once; 15% to 20% is in the top ten. All sequencing subjects had displayed CD8+CD57+ cell expansion on flow cytometry. The CDR3 is made up of 15 amino acids. The ends were cut back, 8 bases at V and 4 bases at J, with 15 bases in the middle. CDR1 MNHNS and CDR2 SASEGT come from the germline V gene. This sample stems from a study of CD8+CD57+ T cells in acquired aplastic anemia.

V usage is TRBV6-1 and J usage is TRBJ2-6; tentatively, D is TRBD2 (5 bases). The source is a human donor with aplastic anemia. The source material was sorted CD4+, CD8+, or CD8+CD57+ T cells (not recorded which) from PBMCs. The CDR3 region has the DNA TGTGCCAGCTGTGGAAGAGGGCCCGGGGCCAACGTCCTGACTTTC. Its protein product is CASCGRGPGANVLTF.